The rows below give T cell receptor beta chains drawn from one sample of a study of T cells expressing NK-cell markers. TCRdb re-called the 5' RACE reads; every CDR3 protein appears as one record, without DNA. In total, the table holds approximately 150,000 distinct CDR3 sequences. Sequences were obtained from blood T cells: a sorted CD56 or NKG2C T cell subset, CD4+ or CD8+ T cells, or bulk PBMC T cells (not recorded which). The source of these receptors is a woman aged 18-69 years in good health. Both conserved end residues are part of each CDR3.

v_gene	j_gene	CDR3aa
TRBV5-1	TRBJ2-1	CASSLLAGGQKFF
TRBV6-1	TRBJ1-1	CASSPRRSTEAFF
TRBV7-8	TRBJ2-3	CASSLLELAKSTDTQYF
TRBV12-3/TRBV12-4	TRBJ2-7	CASSLSGAFSYEQYF
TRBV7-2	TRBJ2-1	CASSLETPEQFF
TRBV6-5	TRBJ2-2	CASSYRRETGELFF
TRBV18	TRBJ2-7	CASSPGLASNEQYF
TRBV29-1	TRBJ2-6	CSVETVLRGSGANVLTF
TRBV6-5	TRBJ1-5	CASSYGREGYSNQPQHF
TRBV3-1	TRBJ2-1	CASSQDDWRETYNEQFF
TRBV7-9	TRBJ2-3	CASSFGAGSPDTQYF
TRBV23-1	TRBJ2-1	CASSQSNRDSSYNEQFF
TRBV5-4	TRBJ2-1	CASSSGGTSGVDEQFF
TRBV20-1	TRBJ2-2	CSAGEPGTGELFF
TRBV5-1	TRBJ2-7	CASSLAQETYEQYF
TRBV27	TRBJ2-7	CASSPHGGRFQYF
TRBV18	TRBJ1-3	CASSPLQNRRTSGNTIYF
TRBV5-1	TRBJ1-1	CASSLLDSQGTEAFF
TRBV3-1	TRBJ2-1	CASSQGRSSYNEQFF
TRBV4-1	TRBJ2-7	CASSLTHRDSFDEQYF
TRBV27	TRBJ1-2	CASSSLFRGSDGYTF
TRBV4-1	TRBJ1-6	CASSQDPTGINSPLHF
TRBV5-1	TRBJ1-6	CASSVDSPRNSPLHF
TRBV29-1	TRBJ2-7	CSVSSTGDQYEQYF
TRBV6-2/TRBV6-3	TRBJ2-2	CASSYRVTGELFF
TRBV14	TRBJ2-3	CASSQVQTTDTQYF
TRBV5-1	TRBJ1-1	CASSRGPTEEAFF